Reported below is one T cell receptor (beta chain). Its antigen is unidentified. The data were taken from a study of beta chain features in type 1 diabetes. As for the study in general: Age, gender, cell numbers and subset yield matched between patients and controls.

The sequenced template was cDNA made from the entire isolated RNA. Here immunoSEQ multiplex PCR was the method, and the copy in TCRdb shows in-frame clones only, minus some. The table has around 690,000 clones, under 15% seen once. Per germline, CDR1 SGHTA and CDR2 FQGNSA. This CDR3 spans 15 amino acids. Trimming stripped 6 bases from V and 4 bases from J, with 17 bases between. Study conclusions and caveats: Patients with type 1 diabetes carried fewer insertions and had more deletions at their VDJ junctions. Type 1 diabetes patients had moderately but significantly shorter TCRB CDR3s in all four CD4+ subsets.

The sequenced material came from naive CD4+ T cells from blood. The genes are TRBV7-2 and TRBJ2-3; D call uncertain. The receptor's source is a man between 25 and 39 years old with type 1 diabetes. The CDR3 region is CASRYGLYPPDTQYF. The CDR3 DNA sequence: TGTGCCAGCAGATATGGATTGTACCCTCCAGATACGCAGTATTTT.